The rows below give T cell receptor beta chains drawn from one sample of a study of blood T cell repertoires in COVID-19. Sequencing used immunoSEQ multiplex PCR; TCRdb keeps in-frame clones, though not all of them. The repertoire holds roughly 220,000 clones, 65% to 90% seen once, with 3% to 4% in the top ten. Sequencing was done on a sample of PBMCs or T cells enriched from blood (not recorded which). The receptors originated from a woman aged 35 to 49 with acute COVID-19. Both conserved end residues are part of each CDR3. D genes are given only for firm matches. Where a row states a size, it is once, few, many or the class of an expanded clone; other rows omit it.

TRBJ1-3 TRBD1 NA TRBV6-1 CASSRDRGAGNTIYF TGTGCCAGCAGCCGTGACAGGGGTGCTGGAAACACCATATATTTT
TRBJ2-1 TRBD1 NA TRBV7-2 CASSPTGAYNEQFF TGTGCCAGCAGCCCGACAGGGGCTTACAATGAGCAGTTCTTC
TRBJ2-1 TRBD2 NA TRBV20-1 CSASAGGPGNEQFF TGCAGTGCTAGTGCGGGAGGGCCTGGCAATGAGCAGTTCTTC
TRBJ2-5 NA NA TRBV9 CASSPTRWGEGPETQYF TGTGCCAGCAGCCCCACCCGCTGGGGAGAAGGTCCAGAGACCCAGTACTTC
TRBJ1-1 TRBD1 NA TRBV2 CASPSGGRDTEAFF TGTGCCAGCCCCTCAGGGGGCAGGGACACTGAAGCTTTCTTT
TRBJ2-1 TRBD2 NA TRBV9 CASRRNSGRYGEQFF TGTGCCAGCCGACGTAATAGCGGGAGGTATGGGGAGCAGTTCTTC
TRBJ2-1 TRBD2 few TRBV5-1 CASSSLAGPHNEQFF TGCGCCAGCAGCTCGCTAGCGGGACCCCACAATGAGCAGTTCTTC
TRBJ1-2 NA NA TRBV20-1 CSASPPTSNYGYTF TGCAGTGCTAGTCCCCCCACATCTAACTATGGCTACACCTTC
TRBJ2-1 NA NA TRBV6-5 CASSSSSMQFF TGTGCCAGCAGCTCTAGTAGTATGCAGTTCTTC
TRBJ2-7 TRBD2 NA TRBV18 CASSGGVAYEQYF TGTGCCAGCTCAGGGGGGGTAGCCTACGAGCAGTACTTC
TRBJ1-1 TRBD1 NA TRBV2 CASSAPRTGDTEAFF TGTGCCAGCAGTGCCCCACGGACAGGGGACACTGAAGCTTTCTTT
TRBJ2-7 TRBD2 NA TRBV6-2/TRBV6-3 CASSYPGGGIYEQYF TGTGCCAGCAGTTACCCGGGGGGGGGAATATACGAGCAGTACTTC
TRBJ1-2 NA NA TRBV2 CASRQQTNYGYTF TGTGCCAGCAGACAGCAGACTAACTATGGCTACACCTTC
TRBJ1-1 TRBD1 once TRBV5-1 CASSLANPGQGTEAFF TGCGCCAGCAGCTTGGCGAACCCGGGACAGGGGACTGAAGCTTTCTTT
TRBJ1-1 NA NA TRBV27 CASRPTGNTEAFF TGTGCCAGCAGACCGACAGGAAACACTGAAGCTTTCTTT
TRBJ2-2 NA few TRBV2 CASTKRVDREVDGELFF TGTGCCAGCACCAAAAGGGTTGACAGGGAGGTGGACGGGGAGCTGTTTTTT
TRBJ1-3 NA once TRBV7-9 CASSPTFSGNTIYF TGTGCCAGCAGCCCGACATTCTCTGGAAACACCATATATTTT
TRBJ2-2 NA NA TRBV9 CASRQTSNTGELFF TGTGCCAGCAGACAAACTAGCAACACCGGGGAGCTGTTTTTT
TRBJ1-2 NA once TRBV5-6 CASSLGRSRGDTF TGTGCCAGCAGCTTGGGTCGTTCCCGTGGAGACACCTTC
TRBJ1-1 TRBD1 NA TRBV11-2 CASSLGRLGGWTEAFF TGTGCCAGCAGCTTAGGTAGGCTAGGGGGCTGGACTGAAGCTTTCTTT
TRBJ2-5 NA NA TRBV7-9 CASRPPGGETQYF TGTGCCAGCAGACCACCCGGGGGAGAGACCCAGTACTTC
TRBJ2-1 NA NA TRBV5-8 CASSQVRIEQFF TGTGCCAGCAGCCAGGTCCGGATAGAGCAGTTCTTC
TRBJ2-3 NA NA TRBV19 CASTLTGTMSTDTQYF TGTGCCAGTACCCTAACCGGCACTATGAGCACAGATACGCAGTATTTT
TRBJ2-5 TRBD2 NA TRBV29-1 CSVEGGTGASGQETQYF TGCAGCGTTGAGGGGGGAACCGGGGCTAGCGGGCAAGAGACCCAGTACTTC
TRBJ2-1 NA NA TRBV5-5 CASTGRGGNEQFF TGTGCCAGCACTGGCAGGGGCGGAAATGAGCAGTTCTTC
TRBJ2-7 TRBD2 NA TRBV2 CASSLTSGRAQGYEQYF TGTGCCAGCAGTCTTACTAGCGGGAGGGCCCAGGGCTACGAGCAGTACTTC
TRBJ2-2 TRBD1 NA TRBV3-1/TRBV3-2 CASSQYKDRAKTGELFF TGTGCCAGCAGCCAATATAAGGACAGGGCAAAAACCGGGGAGCTGTTTTTT
TRBJ1-3 NA NA TRBV5-5 CASSLAPRSGNTIYF TGTGCCAGCAGCTTGGCCCCGCGCTCTGGAAACACCATATATTTT
TRBJ2-4 NA NA TRBV9 CASSPGDMGYIQYF TGTGCCAGCAGCCCCGGGGATATGGGATACATTCAGTACTTC
TRBJ2-3 TRBD2 NA TRBV5-1 CASRPGLAGGGVDTQYF TGCGCCAGCAGACCGGGACTAGCGGGAGGGGGCGTAGATACGCAGTATTTT
TRBJ2-1 TRBD2 few TRBV7-2 CASSLSSGGSYNEQFF TGTGCCAGCAGCTTATCTAGCGGAGGCTCCTACAATGAGCAGTTCTTC
TRBJ2-1 TRBD2 NA TRBV7-2 CASSKGSGRQNEQFF TGTGCCAGCAGCAAGGGTAGCGGGAGGCAAAATGAGCAGTTCTTC
TRBJ2-1 TRBD2 NA TRBV7-3 CASSLILAAPNEQFF TGTGCCAGCAGCTTAATCCTAGCGGCCCCCAATGAGCAGTTCTTC
TRBJ1-5 NA NA TRBV3-1/TRBV3-2 CASSQSIGSSNQPQHF TGTGCCAGCAGCCAATCAATAGGGAGTAGCAATCAGCCCCAGCATTTT
TRBJ2-2 TRBD2 NA TRBV4-2 CASSQDYLGSGRTGELFF TGTGCCAGCAGCCAAGATTATCTTGGGAGCGGGAGGACCGGGGAGCTGTTTTTT
TRBJ1-2 NA NA TRBV28 CAVLGGYGYTF TGTGCCGTCCTCGGGGGCTATGGCTACACCTTC
TRBJ1-1 TRBD1 few TRBV2 CASILTGGNTEAFF TGTGCCAGCATCTTAACAGGGGGAAACACTGAAGCTTTCTTT
TRBJ1-1 NA few TRBV3-1/TRBV3-2 CASRGGTEAFF TGTGCCAGCAGGGGGGGGACTGAAGCTTTCTTT
TRBJ1-2 NA NA TRBV28 CASSLTGSYGYTF TGTGCCAGCAGTCTCACAGGGTCCTATGGCTACACCTTC